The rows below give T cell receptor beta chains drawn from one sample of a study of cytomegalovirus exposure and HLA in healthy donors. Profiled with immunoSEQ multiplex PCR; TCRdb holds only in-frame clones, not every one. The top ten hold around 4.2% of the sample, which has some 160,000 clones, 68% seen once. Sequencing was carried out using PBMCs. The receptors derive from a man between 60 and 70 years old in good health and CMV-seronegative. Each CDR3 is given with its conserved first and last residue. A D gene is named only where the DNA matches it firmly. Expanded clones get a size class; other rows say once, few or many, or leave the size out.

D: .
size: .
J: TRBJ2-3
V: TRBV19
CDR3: CASSSRDFADTQYF
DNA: TGTGCCAGTAGTTCCCGGGACTTTGCAGATACGCAGTATTTT

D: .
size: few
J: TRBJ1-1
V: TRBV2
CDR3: CASSRQALMNTEAFF
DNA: TGTGCCAGCAGCCGACAGGCCCTCATGAACACTGAAGCTTTCTTT

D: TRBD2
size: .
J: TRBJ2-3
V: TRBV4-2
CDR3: CASSQGLAADTQYF
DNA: TGTGCCAGCAGCCAAGGACTAGCGGCAGATACGCAGTATTTT

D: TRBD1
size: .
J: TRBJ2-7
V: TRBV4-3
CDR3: CASSPRTGVYEQYF
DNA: TGCGCCAGCAGCCCGCGGACAGGGGTCTACGAGCAGTACTTC

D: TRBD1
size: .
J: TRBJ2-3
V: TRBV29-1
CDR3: CSVGQGRGTDTQYF
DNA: TGCAGCGTAGGACAGGGCAGGGGAACAGATACGCAGTATTTT

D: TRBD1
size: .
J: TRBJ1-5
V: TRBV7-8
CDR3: CASSLARGQGKQPQHF
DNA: TGTGCCAGCAGCTTAGCGCGGGGACAGGGAAAGCAGCCCCAGCATTTT

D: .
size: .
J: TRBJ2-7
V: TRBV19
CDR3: CASSHTFTPGEQYF
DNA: TGTGCCAGTAGTCACACCTTTACGCCGGGGGAGCAGTACTTC

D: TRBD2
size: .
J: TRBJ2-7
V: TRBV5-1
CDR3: CASSSGLAGGPSSYEQYF
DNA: TGCGCCAGCAGCTCGGGACTAGCGGGAGGGCCAAGCTCCTACGAGCAGTACTTC

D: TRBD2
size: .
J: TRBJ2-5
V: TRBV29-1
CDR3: CSVGLAGDVGQETQYF
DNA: TGCAGCGTTGGTCTAGCGGGAGATGTAGGCCAAGAGACCCAGTACTTC

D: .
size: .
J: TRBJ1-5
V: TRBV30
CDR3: CAWSVQGTYSNQPQHF
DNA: TGTGCCTGGAGTGTCCAGGGGACATATAGCAATCAGCCCCAGCATTTT

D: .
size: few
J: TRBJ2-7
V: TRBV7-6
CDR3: CASSLQGRVEQYF
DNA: TGTGCCAGCAGCTTACAGGGTCGCGTGGAGCAGTACTTC

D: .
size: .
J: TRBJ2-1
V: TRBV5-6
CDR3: CASSPRLDNEQFF
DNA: TGTGCCAGCAGCCCCCGTCTAGACAATGAGCAGTTCTTC

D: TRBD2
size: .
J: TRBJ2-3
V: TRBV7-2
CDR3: CASSFGTSGREGF
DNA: TGTGCCAGCAGCTTTGGGACTAGCGGTCGGGAGGGGTTT

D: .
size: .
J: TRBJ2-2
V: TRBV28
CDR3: CASNEQTNTGELFF
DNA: TGTGCCAGCAATGAACAGACGAACACCGGGGAGCTGTTTTTT

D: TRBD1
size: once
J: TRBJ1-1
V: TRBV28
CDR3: CASGPDRGDTEAFF
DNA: TGTGCCAGCGGACCGGACAGGGGAGACACTGAAGCTTTCTTT

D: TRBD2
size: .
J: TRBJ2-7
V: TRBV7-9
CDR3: CASSPLAGSSYEQYF
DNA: TGTGCCAGCAGCCCCTTAGCGGGAAGCTCCTACGAGCAGTACTTC

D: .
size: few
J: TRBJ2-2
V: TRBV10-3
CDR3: CAISDSGQIGGELFF
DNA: TGTGCCATCAGTGATAGCGGCCAAATAGGGGGGGAGCTGTTTTTT

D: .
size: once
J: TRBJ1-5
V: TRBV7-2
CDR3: CASSLDGQRNQPQHF
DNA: TGTGCCAGCAGCTTAGATGGACAGAGAAATCAGCCCCAGCATTTT

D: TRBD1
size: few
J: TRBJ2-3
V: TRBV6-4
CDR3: CASRGQGTDTQYF
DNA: TGTGCCAGCAGGGGACAGGGAACAGATACGCAGTATTTT

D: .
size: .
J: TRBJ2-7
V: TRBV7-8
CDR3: CASSLEVSYEQYF
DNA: TGTGCCAGCAGCTTAGAAGTCAGCTACGAGCAGTACTTC

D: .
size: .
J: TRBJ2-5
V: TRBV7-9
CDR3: CASSFQGDRRTQYF
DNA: TGTGCCAGCAGCTTTCAAGGAGACAGGCGGACCCAGTACTTC

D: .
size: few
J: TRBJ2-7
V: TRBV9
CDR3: CASSVGGPSYEQYF
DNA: TGTGCCAGCAGCGTGGGGGGGCCCTCCTACGAGCAGTACTTC

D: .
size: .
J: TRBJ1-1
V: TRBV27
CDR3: CASFRGDRLNTEAFF
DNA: TGTGCCAGCTTTCGTGGTGACAGGTTGAACACTGAAGCTTTCTTT

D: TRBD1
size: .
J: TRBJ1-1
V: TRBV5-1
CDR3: CASSLDRGMNTEAFF
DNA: TGCGCCAGCAGCTTAGACAGGGGTATGAACACTGAAGCTTTCTTT

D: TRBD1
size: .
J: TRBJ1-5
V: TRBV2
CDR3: CASRADRGRNQPQHF
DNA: TGTGCCAGCAGAGCGGACAGGGGGCGGAATCAGCCCCAGCATTTT

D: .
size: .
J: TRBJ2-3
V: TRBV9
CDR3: CASSSQTGTLRDTQYF
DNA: TGTGCCAGCAGCTCACAAACAGGGACACTAAGAGATACGCAGTATTTT

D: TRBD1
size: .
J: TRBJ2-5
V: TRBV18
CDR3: CASSPATGGAETQYF
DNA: TGTGCCAGCTCACCAGCAACAGGGGGTGCCGAGACCCAGTACTTC

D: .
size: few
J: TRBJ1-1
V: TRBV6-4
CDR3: CASSQGGVEHTEAFF
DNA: TGTGCCAGCAGCCAGGGAGGGGTGGAGCACACTGAAGCTTTCTTT

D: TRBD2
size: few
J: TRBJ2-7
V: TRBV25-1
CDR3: CASSESMGEGAEQYF
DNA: TGTGCCAGCAGTGAATCGATGGGGGAGGGTGCCGAGCAGTACTTC

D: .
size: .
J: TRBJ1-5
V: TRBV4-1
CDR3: CASGQADNQPQHF
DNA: TGCGCCAGTGGGCAGGCTGACAATCAGCCCCAGCATTTT

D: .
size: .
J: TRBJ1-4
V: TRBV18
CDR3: CASSPRAVNEKLFF
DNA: TGTGCCAGCTCACCCAGGGCTGTTAATGAAAAACTGTTTTTT

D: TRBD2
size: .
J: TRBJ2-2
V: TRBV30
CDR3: CAWEIAGGITGELFF
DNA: TGTGCCTGGGAGATAGCGGGAGGGATCACCGGGGAGCTGTTTTTT

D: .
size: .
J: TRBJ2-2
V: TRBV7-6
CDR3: CASIPDGGPGELFF
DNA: TGTGCCAGCATCCCTGACGGGGGACCCGGGGAGCTGTTTTTT

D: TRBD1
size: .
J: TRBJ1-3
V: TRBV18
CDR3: CASSPWTGEQNTIYF
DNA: TGTGCCAGCTCACCATGGACAGGGGAACAAAACACCATATATTTT

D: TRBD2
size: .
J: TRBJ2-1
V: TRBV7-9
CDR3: CASSSIRSGRLAGYNEQFF
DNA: TGTGCCAGCAGCTCGATAAGGTCGGGGAGACTAGCGGGATACAATGAGCAGTTCTTC

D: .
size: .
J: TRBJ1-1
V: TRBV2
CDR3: CASNNRNTEAFF
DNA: TGTGCCAGCAACAACAGAAACACTGAAGCTTTCTTT

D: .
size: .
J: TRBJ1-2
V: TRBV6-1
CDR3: CASSEAGGLDYGYTF
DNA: TGTGCCAGCAGTGAAGCCGGGGGGCTCGACTATGGCTACACCTTC

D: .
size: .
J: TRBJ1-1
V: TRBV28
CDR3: CASSDLEQVMNTEAFF
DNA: TGTGCCAGCAGTGACCTCGAACAGGTTATGAACACTGAAGCTTTCTTT

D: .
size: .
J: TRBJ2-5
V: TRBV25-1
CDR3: CASSEYGTQETQYF
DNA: TGTGCCAGCAGTGAATATGGGACACAAGAGACCCAGTACTTC

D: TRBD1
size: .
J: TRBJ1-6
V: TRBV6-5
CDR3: CASSTGTDNSPLHF
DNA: TGTGCCAGCAGCACCGGGACAGACAATTCACCCCTCCACTTT

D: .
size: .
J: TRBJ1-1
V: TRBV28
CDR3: CASSYRGWDVSGTEAFF
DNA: TGTGCCAGCAGTTATCGGGGGTGGGATGTAAGCGGGACTGAAGCTTTCTTT

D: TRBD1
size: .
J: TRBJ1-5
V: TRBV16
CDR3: CASSQSGQGRGNQPQHF
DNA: TGTGCCAGCAGCCAATCGGGACAGGGGAGGGGAAATCAGCCCCAGCATTTT

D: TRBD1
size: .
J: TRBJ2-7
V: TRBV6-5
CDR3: CASRKGTGGVNEQYF
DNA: TGTGCCAGCAGGAAAGGGACAGGGGGAGTGAACGAGCAGTACTTC

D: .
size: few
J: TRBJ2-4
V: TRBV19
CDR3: CASSPPGGLGAKNIQYF
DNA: TGTGCCAGTAGTCCTCCGGGCGGGCTTGGGGCCAAAAACATTCAGTACTTC

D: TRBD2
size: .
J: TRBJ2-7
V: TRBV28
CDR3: CASSFRALGGGQYF
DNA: TGTGCCAGCAGCTTCAGGGCACTGGGCGGGGGGCAGTACTTC

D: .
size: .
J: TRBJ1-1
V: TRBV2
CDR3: CASREDGEAFF
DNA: TGTGCCAGCAGGGAGGACGGTGAAGCTTTCTTT

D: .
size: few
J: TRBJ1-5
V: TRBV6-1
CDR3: CASSEDGPQHF
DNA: TGTGCCAGCAGTGAAGACGGGCCCCAGCATTTT

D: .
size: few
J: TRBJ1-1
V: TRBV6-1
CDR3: CASSETREVNTEAFF
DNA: TGTGCCAGCAGCGAAACTAGGGAGGTGAACACTGAAGCTTTCTTT

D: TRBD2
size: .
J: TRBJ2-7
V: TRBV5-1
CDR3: CASSPLAGTVYEQYF
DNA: TGCGCCAGCAGCCCCTTAGCGGGAACTGTTTACGAGCAGTACTTC

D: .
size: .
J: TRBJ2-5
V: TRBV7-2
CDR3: CASSFSQNQETQYF
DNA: TGTGCCAGCAGCTTCTCCCAGAACCAAGAGACCCAGTACTTC

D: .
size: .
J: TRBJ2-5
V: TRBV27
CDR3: CASSLFSRKETQYF
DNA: TGTGCCAGCAGTTTATTCTCCAGGAAAGAGACCCAGTACTTC

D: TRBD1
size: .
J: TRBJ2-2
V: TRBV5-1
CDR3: CASRTGGGTGELFF
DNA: TGCGCCAGCAGAACAGGGGGAGGTACCGGGGAGCTGTTTTTT

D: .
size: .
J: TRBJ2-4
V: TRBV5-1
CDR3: CASSPDRTRVGIQYF
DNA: TGCGCCAGCAGCCCGGATAGGACCAGGGTGGGCATTCAGTACTTC

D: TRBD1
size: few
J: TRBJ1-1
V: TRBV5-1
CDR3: CASSLDPNRGTEAFF
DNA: TGCGCCAGCAGCTTGGACCCTAACAGGGGCACTGAAGCTTTCTTT

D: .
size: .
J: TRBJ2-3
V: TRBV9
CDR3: CASTPGDGTDTQYF
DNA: TGTGCCAGCACCCCGGGAGACGGGACAGATACGCAGTATTTT